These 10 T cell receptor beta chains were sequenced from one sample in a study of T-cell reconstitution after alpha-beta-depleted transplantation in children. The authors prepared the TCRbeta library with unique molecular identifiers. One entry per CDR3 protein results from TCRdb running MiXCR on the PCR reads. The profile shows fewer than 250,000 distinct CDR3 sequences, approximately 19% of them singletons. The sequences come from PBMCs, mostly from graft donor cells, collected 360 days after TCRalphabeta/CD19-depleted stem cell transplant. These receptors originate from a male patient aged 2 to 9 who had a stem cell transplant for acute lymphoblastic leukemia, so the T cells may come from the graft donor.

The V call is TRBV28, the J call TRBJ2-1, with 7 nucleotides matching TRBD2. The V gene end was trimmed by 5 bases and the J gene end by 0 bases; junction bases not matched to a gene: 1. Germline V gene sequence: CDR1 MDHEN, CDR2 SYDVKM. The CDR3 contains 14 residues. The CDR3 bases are TGTGCCAGCAGTGGCGGGGGCTCCTACAATGAGCAGTTCTTC. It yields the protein CASSGGGSYNEQFF.

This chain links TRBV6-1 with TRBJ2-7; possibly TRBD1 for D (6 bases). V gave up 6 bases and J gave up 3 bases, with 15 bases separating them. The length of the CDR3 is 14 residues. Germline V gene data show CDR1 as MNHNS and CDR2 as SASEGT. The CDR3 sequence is CASRGTGLNYEQYF. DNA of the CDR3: TGTGCCAGCAGGGGAACAGGGTTGAACTACGAGCAGTACTTC.

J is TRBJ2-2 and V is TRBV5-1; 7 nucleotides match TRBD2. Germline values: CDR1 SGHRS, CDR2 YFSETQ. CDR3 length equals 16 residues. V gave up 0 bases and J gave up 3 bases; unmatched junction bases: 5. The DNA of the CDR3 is TGCGCCAGCAGCTTGGAAGGCGGGAGCTACACCGGGGAGCTGTTTTTT. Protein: CASSLEGGSYTGELFF.

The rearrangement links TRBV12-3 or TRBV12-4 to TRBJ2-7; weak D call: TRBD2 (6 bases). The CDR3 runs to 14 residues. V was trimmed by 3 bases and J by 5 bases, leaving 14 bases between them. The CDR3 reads CASSFPGEVNEQYF. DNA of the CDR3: TGTGCCAGCAGTTTCCCGGGGGAAGTCAACGAGCAGTACTTC.

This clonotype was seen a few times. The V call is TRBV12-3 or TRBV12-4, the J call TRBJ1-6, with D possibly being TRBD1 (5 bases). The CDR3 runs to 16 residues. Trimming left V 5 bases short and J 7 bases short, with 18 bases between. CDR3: CASSATGMQGNSPLHF. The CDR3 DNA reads TGTGCCAGCAGTGCGACGGGGATGCAGGGAAATTCACCCCTCCACTTT.

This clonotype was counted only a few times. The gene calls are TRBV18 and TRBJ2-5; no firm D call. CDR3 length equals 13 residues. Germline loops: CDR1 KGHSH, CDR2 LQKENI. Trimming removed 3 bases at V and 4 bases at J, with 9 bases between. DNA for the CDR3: TGTGCCAGCTCACCCGGTCAATCAGAGACCCAGTACTTC. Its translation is CASSPGQSETQYF.

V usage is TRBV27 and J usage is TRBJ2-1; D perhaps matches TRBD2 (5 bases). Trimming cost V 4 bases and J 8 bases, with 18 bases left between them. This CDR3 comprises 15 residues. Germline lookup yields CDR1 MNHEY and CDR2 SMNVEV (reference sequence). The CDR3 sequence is CASSSPGGSIDEQFF. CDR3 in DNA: TGTGCCAGCAGTTCCCCCGGAGGTAGTATAGATGAGCAGTTCTTC.

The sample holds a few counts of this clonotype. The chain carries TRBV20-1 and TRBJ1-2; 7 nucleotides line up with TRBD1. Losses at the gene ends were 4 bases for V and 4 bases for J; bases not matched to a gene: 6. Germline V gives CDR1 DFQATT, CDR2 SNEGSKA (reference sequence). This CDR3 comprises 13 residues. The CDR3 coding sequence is TGCAGTGCTATCGGACAGGCGGTCTATGGCTACACCTTC. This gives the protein CSAIGQAVYGYTF.

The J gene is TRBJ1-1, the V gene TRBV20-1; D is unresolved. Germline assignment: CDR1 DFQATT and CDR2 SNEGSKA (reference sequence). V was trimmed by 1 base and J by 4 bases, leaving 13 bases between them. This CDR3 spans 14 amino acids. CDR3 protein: CSARVGWGGTEAFF. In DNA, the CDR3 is TGCAGTGCTAGAGTGGGCTGGGGTGGCACTGAAGCTTTCTTT.

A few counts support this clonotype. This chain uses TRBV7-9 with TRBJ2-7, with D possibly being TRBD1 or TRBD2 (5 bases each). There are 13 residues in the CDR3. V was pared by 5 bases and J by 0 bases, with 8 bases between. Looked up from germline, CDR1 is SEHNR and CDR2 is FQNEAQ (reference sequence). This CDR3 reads CASSEGTSYEQYF. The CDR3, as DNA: TGTGCCAGCAGCGAAGGGACCTCCTACGAGCAGTACTTC.